This TCR beta chain was obtained from a study of OX40 agonist ivuxolimab in advanced cancers. Whole-study results and caveats: Those patients achieving a partial response at 0.1-3.0 mg/kg showed among the lowest clonal expansion.

The CDR3 is 16 amino acids. J was trimmed by 1 base and V by 7 bases; bases with no gene match: 11. CDR1 SQVTM and CDR2 ANQGSEA come from the germline V gene. Using immunoSEQ multiplex PCR, the repertoire was profiled, and TCRdb retains in-frame clones only, with some absent. The sample yields around 47,000 clones, 80% seen once. On this clone itself: What it binds is not known.

The sequence derives from an adult with an advanced solid tumor such as melanoma, head and neck, liver or kidney cancer. V gene TRBV29-1 combines with J gene TRBJ2-3, with TRBD1 identical over 10 bases. The sequenced sample was CD4+ or CD8+ T cells sorted from blood, obtained in a trial of the OX40 agonist ivuxolimab. CDR3 in DNA: TGCAGCGCTGGAATACCCGGGACAGGGGGCACAGATACGCAGTATTTT. It encodes CSAGIPGTGGTDTQYF.